This T cell receptor beta chain was identified during a study of patients and donors after allogeneic stem cell transplantation. Trimming took 3 bases from V and 5 from J; bases not matched to a gene: 7. CDR1 and CDR2 from the germline V gene are SGHTS and YDEGEE. CDR3 length equals 16 residues. Using its own MiXCR run on the RT-PCR reads, TCRdb lists one record per CDR3 protein. Among more than 150,000 distinct CDR3 sequences listed, 35% to 50% were seen once. Sample: blood, either unsorted or a sorted T cell fraction (not recorded which). The sequence derives from a human donor who was either an allogeneic HSCT recipient or a stem cell or donor lymphocyte infusion donor (not recorded which). It is not recorded whose cells these are; they may come from a transplant donor. The rearrangement joins TRBV5-8 to TRBJ2-5; 13 nucleotides agree with TRBD2. The CDR3 nucleotides are TGTGCCAGCAGCTGGGGGACTAGCGGGAAACTGGAGACCCAGTACTTC. This sequence encodes CASSWGTSGKLETQYF.